The clone carrying this TCR beta chain was found once. The target antigen is unknown. The sample belongs to a study of PD-1 blockade in classical Hodgkin lymphoma. Study at large: Administration of nivolumab to patients was at 3 mg/kg intravenously every 2 weeks.

The table came from immunoSEQ multiplex PCR; TCRdb's copy has only in-frame clones and leaves some out. The table shows 65,000 to 95,000 clones, with under 90% occurring only once. CDR1 LNHDA and CDR2 SQIVND come from the germline V gene (reference sequence). With 3 bases removed from V and 10 bases from J, the gap between germline ends came to 20 bases. This CDR3 comprises 15 residues. Study-wide points: Before treatment, complete responders showed about the same diversity as newly diagnosed patients. Repertoire differences have undefined causes, possibly disease activity or prior therapy.

Relapses following autologous stem cell transplantation were seen in all patients, with brentuximab vedotin exposure varying. Sequencing used peripheral blood mononuclear cells (PBMCs), obtained at baseline. The TCR comes from a human donor with classical Hodgkin lymphoma. J is TRBJ2-3 and V is TRBV19; D possibly uses TRBD1 or TRBD2 (5 bases each). CDR3 residues: CASSMGDPRRYAQYF. The CDR3 DNA reads as TGTGCCAGTAGTATGGGGGACCCCAGGAGGTATGCGCAGTATTTT. Full variable domain (outside the CDR3, taken from reference TRBV19 and TRBJ2-3): DGGITQSPKYLFRKEGQNVTLSCEQNLNHDAMYWYRQDPGQGLRLIYYSQIVNDFQKGDIAEGYSVSREKKESFPLTVTSAQKNPTAFYLCASSMGDPRRYAQYFGPGTRLTVL.